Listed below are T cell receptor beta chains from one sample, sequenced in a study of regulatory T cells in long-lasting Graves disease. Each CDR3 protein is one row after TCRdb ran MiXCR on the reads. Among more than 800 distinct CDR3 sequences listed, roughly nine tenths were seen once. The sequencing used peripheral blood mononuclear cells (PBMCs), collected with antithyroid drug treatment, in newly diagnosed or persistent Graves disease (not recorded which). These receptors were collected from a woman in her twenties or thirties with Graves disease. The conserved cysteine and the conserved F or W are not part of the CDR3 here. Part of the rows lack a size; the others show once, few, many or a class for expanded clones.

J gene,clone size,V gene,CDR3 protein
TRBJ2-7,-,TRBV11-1,ASVNPSSYEQY
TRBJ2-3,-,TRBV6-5,ASSYAGKDTQY
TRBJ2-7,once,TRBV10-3,AISEWGSEQY
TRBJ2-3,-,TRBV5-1,ASSLVAGPSTDTQY
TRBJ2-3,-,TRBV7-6,ASSLGDADTQY
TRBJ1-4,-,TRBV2,ASSGGTGGVEKLF
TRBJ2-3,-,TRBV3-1,ASSLGDTQY
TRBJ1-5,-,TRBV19,ASSIDLWPHSNQPQH
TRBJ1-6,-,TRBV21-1,ASSKARIATGDNSPLH
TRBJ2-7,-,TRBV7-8,ASSLAGDISYEQY
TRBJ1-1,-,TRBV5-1,ASSRKTGWSTEAF
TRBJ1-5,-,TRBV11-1,ASSSGTPDNQPQH
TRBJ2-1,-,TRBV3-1,ASSQAGHEQF
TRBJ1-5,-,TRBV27,ASRPANSNQPQH
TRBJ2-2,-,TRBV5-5,ASSDWNTGELF
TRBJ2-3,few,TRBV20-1,SAIGQGATTDTQY
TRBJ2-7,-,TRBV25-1,ASSEWASGAYEQY
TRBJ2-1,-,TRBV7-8,ASSLEVRRQF
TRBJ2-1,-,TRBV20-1,SARDAGSPP
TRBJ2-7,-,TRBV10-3,AISQNYEQY
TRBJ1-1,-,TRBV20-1,SARYTLGQGLMNTEAF
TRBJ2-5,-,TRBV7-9,ASSLASIPGETQY
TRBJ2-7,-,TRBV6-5,ASSYLTKGFYEQY
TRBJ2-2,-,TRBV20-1,SASPGNTGELF
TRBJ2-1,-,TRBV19,ASSILSVGHNEQF
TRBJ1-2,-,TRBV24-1,ATSDLGVYGYT
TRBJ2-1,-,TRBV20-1,SARESRDYVYNEQF
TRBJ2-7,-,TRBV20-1,SAITNSGRRSYEQY
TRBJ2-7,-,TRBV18,ASSPSIRDRGYEQY
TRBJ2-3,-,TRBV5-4,ASSPSMGRDTQY
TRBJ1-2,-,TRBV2,AITRPYGDGYT
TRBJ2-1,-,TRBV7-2,ASSFPKSGSNNNEQF
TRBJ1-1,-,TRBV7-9,ATPPGQMNTEAF
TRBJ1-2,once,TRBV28,ASRETGSVYGYT
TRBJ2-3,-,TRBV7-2,ASSLAARGPDTQY
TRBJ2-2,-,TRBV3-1,ASSLRAGELF
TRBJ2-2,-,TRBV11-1,ASSLGHGNPGELF
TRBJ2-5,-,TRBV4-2,ASSQDLASQETQY
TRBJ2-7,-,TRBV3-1,ASMLQGGHEQY
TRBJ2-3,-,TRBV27,ASRRGFARTTDTQY
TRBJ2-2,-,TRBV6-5,ASSYTPGLSGELF
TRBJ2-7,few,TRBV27,ASSQTSGSPEQY
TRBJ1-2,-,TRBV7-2,ASSPGPGEGYT
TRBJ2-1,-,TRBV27,ASRTTGGDYNEQF
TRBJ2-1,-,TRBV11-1,ASSSSLNEQF
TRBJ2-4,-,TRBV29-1,SVGGGIQNIQY
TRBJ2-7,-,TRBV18,ASSPPREAYEQY
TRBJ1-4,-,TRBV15,ATSIDRRGNEKLF
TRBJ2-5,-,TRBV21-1,ASSKRETQY
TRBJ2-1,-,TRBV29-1,SGILHNEQF
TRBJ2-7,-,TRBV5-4,ASSLVGEQY
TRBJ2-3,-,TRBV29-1,SVRTGITDTQY
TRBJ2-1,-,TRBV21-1,ASDDVASGRTRNEQF
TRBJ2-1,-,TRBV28,ASSFGIGNEQF
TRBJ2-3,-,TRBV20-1,SARTSGSYTQY